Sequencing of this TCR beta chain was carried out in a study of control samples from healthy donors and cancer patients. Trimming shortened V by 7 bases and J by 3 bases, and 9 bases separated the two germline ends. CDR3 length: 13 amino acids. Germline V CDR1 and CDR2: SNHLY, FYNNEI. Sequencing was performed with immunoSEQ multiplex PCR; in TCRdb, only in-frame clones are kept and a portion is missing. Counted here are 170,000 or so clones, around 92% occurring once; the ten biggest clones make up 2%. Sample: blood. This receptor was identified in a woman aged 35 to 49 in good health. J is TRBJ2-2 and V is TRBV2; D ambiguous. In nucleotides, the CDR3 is TGTGCCAGCATAGGGCTTGACACCGGGGAGCTGTTTTTT. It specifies CASIGLDTGELFF.